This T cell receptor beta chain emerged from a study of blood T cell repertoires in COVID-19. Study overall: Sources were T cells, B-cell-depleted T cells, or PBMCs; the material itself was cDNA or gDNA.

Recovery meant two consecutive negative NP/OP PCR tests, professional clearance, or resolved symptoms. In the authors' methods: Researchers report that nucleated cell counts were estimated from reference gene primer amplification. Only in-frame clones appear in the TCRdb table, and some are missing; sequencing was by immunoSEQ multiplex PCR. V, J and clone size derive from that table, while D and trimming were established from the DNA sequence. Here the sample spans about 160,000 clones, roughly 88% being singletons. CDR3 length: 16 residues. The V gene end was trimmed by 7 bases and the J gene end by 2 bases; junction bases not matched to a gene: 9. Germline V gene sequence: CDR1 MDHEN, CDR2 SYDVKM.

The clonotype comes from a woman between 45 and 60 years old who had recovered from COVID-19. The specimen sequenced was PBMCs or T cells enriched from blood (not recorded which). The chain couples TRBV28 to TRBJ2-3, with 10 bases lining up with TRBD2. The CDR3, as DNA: TGTGCCAGCAATGTGGCTAGCGGGGGCCTCACAGATACGCAGTATTTT. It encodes CASNVASGGLTDTQYF.